These T cell receptor beta chains were read from a single sample in a study of response to subunit inactivated influenza vaccine. One entry per CDR3 protein results from TCRdb running MiXCR on the RT-PCR reads. The sample yields some 850,000 distinct CDR3 sequences, about 18% seen once. The sequencing here drew on PBMCs from blood, taken about 5 days after vaccination. These receptors were obtained from a man between 45 and 60 years old who received an inactivated influenza vaccine. CDR3s include the opening cysteine and the closing phenylalanine or tryptophan. The D gene is left open where the match is weak. Clone size is shown for a subset of rows, as once, few, many or a class of expanded clone.

J: TRBJ2-1; V: TRBV2; D: TRBD2; size: few; DNA: TGTGCCAGCAGTGAAGGGACTAGCGGGAACTACAATGAGCAGTTCTTC; CDR3: CASSEGTSGNYNEQFF
J: TRBJ2-3; V: TRBV4-1; D: TRBD2; size: -; DNA: TGCGCCAGCAGCCAAGAAGCTAGCGGGGGGGCCGTCGGTACAGATACGCAGTATTTT; CDR3: CASSQEASGGAVGTDTQYF
J: TRBJ2-1; V: TRBV28; D: TRBD2; size: -; DNA: TGTGCCAGCAGTTTAGGGCGGGGGGCAGCAAATGAGCAGTTCTTC; CDR3: CASSLGRGAANEQFF
J: TRBJ1-5; V: TRBV12-3/TRBV12-4; D: TRBD1; size: -; DNA: TGTGCCAGCAGTCCGGGGACAGGGATTGATCAGCCCCAGCATTTT; CDR3: CASSPGTGIDQPQHF
J: TRBJ2-7; V: TRBV7-2; D: TRBD2; size: -; DNA: TGTGCCAGCAGCCACTCGCGGGGGTCCTACGAGCAGTACTTC; CDR3: CASSHSRGSYEQYF
J: TRBJ1-2; V: TRBV20-1; D: TRBD1; size: -; DNA: TGCAGTGCTGGGGTCGGGCAGGGGGTATATGGCTACACCTTC; CDR3: CSAGVGQGVYGYTF
J: TRBJ2-1; V: TRBV6-5; D: -; size: -; DNA: TGTGCCAGCAGTTCCCCCGGGGGAGTTAATGAGCAGTTCTTC; CDR3: CASSSPGGVNEQFF
J: TRBJ1-1; V: TRBV7-2; D: -; size: many; DNA: TGTGCCAGCAGTTACAGGATGAACACTGAAGCTTTCTTT; CDR3: CASSYRMNTEAFF
J: TRBJ2-3; V: TRBV7-9; D: -; size: -; DNA: TGTGCCAGCAGCTCGACAGGTTACACAGATACGCAGTATTTT; CDR3: CASSSTGYTDTQYF
J: TRBJ2-7; V: TRBV29-1; D: TRBD1; size: few; DNA: TGCAGCGTAGACAGGGGGCCAGGGGGATACGAGCAGTACTTC; CDR3: CSVDRGPGGYEQYF
J: TRBJ2-3; V: TRBV7-9; D: TRBD2; size: few; DNA: TGTGCCAGCAGCATACTAGCGGGGGGGCCTTCAGATACGCAGTATTTT; CDR3: CASSILAGGPSDTQYF
J: TRBJ2-2; V: TRBV6-5; D: -; size: -; DNA: TGTGCCAGCAGTTACTTCCGGGGGCGGGCCACCGGGGAGCTGTTTTTT; CDR3: CASSYFRGRATGELFF
J: TRBJ2-1; V: TRBV5-1; D: TRBD2; size: few; DNA: TGCGCCAGCAGCTTGCCGACTGGCGGGGGGGCGGATGAGCAGTTCTTC; CDR3: CASSLPTGGGADEQFF
J: TRBJ2-5; V: TRBV15; D: -; size: few; DNA: TGTGCCACCAGCAGATACCAAGAGACCCAGTACTTC; CDR3: CATSRYQETQYF
J: TRBJ1-1; V: TRBV7-9; D: -; size: -; DNA: TGTGCCAGCAGGCTTCCTACAGCTGAAGCTTTCTTT; CDR3: CASRLPTAEAFF
J: TRBJ1-5; V: TRBV4-1; D: -; size: -; DNA: TGCGCCAGCAGCCAAGTACCTGGGACATGGAACCAGCCCCAGCATTTT; CDR3: CASSQVPGTWNQPQHF